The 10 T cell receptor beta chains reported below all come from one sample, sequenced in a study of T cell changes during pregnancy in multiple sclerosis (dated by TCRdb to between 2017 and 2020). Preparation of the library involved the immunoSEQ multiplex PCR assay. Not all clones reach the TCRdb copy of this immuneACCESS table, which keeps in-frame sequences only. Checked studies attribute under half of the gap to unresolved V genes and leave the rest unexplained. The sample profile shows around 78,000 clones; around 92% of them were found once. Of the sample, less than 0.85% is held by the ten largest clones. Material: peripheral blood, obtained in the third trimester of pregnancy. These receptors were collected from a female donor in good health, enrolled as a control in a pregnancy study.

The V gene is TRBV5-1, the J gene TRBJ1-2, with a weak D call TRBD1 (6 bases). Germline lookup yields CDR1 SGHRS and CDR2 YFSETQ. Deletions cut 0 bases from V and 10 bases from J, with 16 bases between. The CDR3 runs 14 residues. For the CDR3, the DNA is TGCGCCAGCAGCTTGGGACAGGCCGGAGTTGACTACACCTTC. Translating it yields CASSLGQAGVDYTF.

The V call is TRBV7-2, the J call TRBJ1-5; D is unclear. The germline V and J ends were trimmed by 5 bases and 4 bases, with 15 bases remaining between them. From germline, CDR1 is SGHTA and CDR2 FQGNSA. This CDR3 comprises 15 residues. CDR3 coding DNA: TGTGCCAGCAGCGTAGAAGGGAGGATAAATCAGCCCCAGCATTTT. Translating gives CASSVEGRINQPQHF.

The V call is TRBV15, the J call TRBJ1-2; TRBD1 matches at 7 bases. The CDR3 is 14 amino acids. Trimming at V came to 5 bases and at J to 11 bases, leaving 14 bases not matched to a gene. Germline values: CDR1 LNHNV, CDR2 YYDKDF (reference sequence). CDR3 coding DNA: TGTGCCACCAGCGACATTATAACAGGGGCCACGTACACCTTC. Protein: CATSDIITGATYTF.

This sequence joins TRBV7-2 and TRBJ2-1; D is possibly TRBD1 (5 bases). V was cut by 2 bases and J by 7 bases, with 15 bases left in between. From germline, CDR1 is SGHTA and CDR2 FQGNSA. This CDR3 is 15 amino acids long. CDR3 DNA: TGTGCCAGCAGCTTAAAGCTGGCAGGGTGGAATGAGCAGTTCTTC. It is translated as CASSLKLAGWNEQFF.

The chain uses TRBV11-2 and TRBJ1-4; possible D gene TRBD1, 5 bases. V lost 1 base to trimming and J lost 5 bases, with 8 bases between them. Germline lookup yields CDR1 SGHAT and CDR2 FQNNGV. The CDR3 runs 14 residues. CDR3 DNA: TGTGCCAGCAGCTTAGGGGGGGAGAATGAAAAACTGTTTTTT. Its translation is CASSLGGENEKLFF.

DNA for the CDR3: TGTGCCAGTACCCCCGCAGGGTGGGGGCGAGAGACCCAGTACTTC. Translating it yields CASTPAGWGRETQYF. J is TRBJ2-5 and V is TRBV19, with D possibly being TRBD1 (6 bases). V was cut by 7 bases and J by 4 bases, with 19 bases left in between. In germline, CDR1 is LNHDA, CDR2 SQIVND (reference sequence). The CDR3 totals 15 residues.

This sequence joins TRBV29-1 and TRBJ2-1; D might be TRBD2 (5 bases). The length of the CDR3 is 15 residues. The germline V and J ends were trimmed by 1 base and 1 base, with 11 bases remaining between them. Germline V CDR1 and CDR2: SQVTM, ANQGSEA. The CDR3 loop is CSVEAPGRSYNEQFF. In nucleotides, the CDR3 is TGCAGCGTTGAAGCCCCGGGAAGGTCCTACAATGAGCAGTTCTTC.

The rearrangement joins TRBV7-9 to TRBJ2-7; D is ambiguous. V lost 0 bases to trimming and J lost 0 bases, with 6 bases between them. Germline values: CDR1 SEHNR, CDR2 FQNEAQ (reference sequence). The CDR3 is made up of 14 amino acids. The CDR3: CASSLASRSYEQYF. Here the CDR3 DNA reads TGTGCCAGCAGCTTAGCTTCTCGCTCCTACGAGCAGTACTTC.

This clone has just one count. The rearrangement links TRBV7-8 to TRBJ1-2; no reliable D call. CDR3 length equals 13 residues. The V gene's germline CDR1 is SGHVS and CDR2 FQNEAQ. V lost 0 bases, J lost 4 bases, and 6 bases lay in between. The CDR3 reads CASSLARAYGYTF. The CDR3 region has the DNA TGTGCCAGCAGCTTAGCCCGCGCCTATGGCTACACCTTC.

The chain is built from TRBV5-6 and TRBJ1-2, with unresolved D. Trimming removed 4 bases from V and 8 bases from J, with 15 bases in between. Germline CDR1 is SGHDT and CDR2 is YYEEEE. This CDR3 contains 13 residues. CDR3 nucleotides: TGTGCCAGCAGCGATGGGCCTTCCACCGGCTACACCTTC. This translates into CASSDGPSTGYTF.